These 19 T cell receptor beta chains originate from one sample sequenced in a study of post-analysis software for immune sequencing data. Every TCR beta cDNA library bore unique molecular identifiers. From the PCR reads, TCRdb called clonotypes with MiXCR, one entry per CDR3 protein. Here the sample spans around 200,000 distinct CDR3 sequences, over 25% being singletons. These receptors' antigens are unknown. Findings and limits, study-wide: Controls showed lower frequencies than patients for several TRBV segments, and TRBV5-6, TRBV5-1 and TRBV20-1 were among these.

Sequencing was carried out using blood. Every receptor here comes from a girl aged 2 to 17 with multiple sclerosis.

This clonotype was counted many times. CDR3: CAAGTGYSNQPQHF. The CDR3 region has the DNA TGTGCCGCGGGAACAGGGTATAGCAATCAGCCCCAGCATTTT. The chain is built from TRBV10-3 and TRBJ1-5, with D tentatively TRBD1 (6 bases). The V and J ends lost 11 bases and 0 bases respectively, with 14 bases between them. Germline values: CDR1 ENHRY, CDR2 SYGVKD. The CDR3 length is 14 residues.

The chain employs TRBV5-1 and TRBJ2-7; D perhaps matches TRBD1 (5 bases). The CDR3 totals 13 residues. The V end was cut by 4 bases, the J end by 3 bases, with 11 bases between. Germline-derived CDR1 and CDR2 are SGHRS and YFSETQ. The CDR3 loop reads CASSTRQGYEQYF. The DNA for the CDR3 is TGCGCCAGCAGCACGAGGCAGGGCTACGAGCAGTACTTC.

In its sample, this clonotype was seen many times. The chain has TRBV4-1 and TRBJ2-5, with 12 bases that match TRBD1. The V gene's germline CDR1 is MGHRA and CDR2 YSYEKL. J was trimmed by 5 bases and V by 5 bases; bases with no gene match: 12. The CDR3 totals 17 residues. The CDR3 loop reads CASSFTSGTGGAETQYF. The DNA of the CDR3 is TGCGCCAGCAGCTTCACCAGCGGGACAGGGGGCGCCGAGACCCAGTACTTC.

Note on this clonotype: This may stem from a read error, because a much larger clone lies one nucleotide away. The rearrangement uses TRBV9 and TRBJ2-3; D remains unclear. The CDR3 has 17 residues. Germline loops: CDR1 SGDLS, CDR2 YYNGEE. CDR3 sequence reads: CTSSVEGAAGYTDTQYF. The CDR3 DNA is TGTACCAGCAGCGTAGAAGGTGCAGCCGGATACACAGATACGCAGTATTTT.

V usage is TRBV12-3 or TRBV12-4 and J usage is TRBJ1-1; 10 bases line up with TRBD1. The V and J ends lost 3 bases and 0 bases, in that order; junction bases with no gene match: 4. The CDR3 runs 16 residues. CDR3 DNA sequence: TGTGCCAGCAGTTTGACAGGGGGCGCGTTGAACACTGAAGCTTTCTTT. Translating it yields CASSLTGGALNTEAFF.

About this clonotype: A much larger clone differs by one base, so this may be a read error. The chain uses TRBV5-1 and TRBJ2-1; D unresolved. V lost 4 bases and J 5 bases, leaving 13 bases between the germline ends. The CDR3 spans 14 residues. Germline CDR1 SGHRS, CDR2 YFSETQ. The DNA for the CDR3 is TGCGCCAGCAGCCCATGGACGGACCACAATGAGCAGTTCTTC. The encoded protein is CASSPWTDHNEQFF.

Concerning this clonotype itself: The junction does not match germline at one end; this may be a read error. The chain links TRBV28 to TRBJ1-5; TRBD1 matches 10 bases. CDR1 MDHEN and CDR2 SYDVKM come from the germline V gene. CDR3 size: 15 residues. The CDR3 loop reads CAGSFQDRGLAPQHF. The DNA for the CDR3 is TGTGCCGGCAGTTTCCAGGACAGGGGGTTGGCGCCCCAGCATTTT.

Points on this clonotype: The junction and the germline gene differ at one end; a read error may be behind it. The V gene is TRBV20-1, the J gene TRBJ2-1; tentatively, D is TRBD2 (6 bases). The length of the CDR3 is 13 residues. Looked up from germline, CDR1 is DFQATT and CDR2 is SNEGSKA (reference sequence). CDR3 bases: TGCAGTGCTAACCCAACTAGCTACTATGAGCAGTTCTTC. Translation gives CSANPTSYYEQFF.

This chain uses TRBV12-3 or TRBV12-4 with TRBJ1-1; TRBD1 might be the D (6 bases). The CDR3 has 15 residues. V gave up 7 bases and J gave up 2 bases, with 17 bases separating them. The CDR3, as DNA: TGTGCCAGCACCCGGGCCGGGACATTTAACACTGAAGCTTTCTTT. It specifies CASTRAGTFNTEAFF.

This clonotype was picked up a small number of times. The V and J genes are TRBV5-1 and TRBJ2-1; D is possibly TRBD2 (5 bases). The CDR3 loop spans 15 amino acids. V was trimmed by 2 bases and J by 2 bases, leaving 11 bases between them. Per germline, CDR1 SGHRS and CDR2 YFSETQ. The CDR3 is CASSFGGSAYNEQFF. The CDR3 DNA is TGCGCCAGCAGCTTTGGTGGGAGTGCCTACAATGAGCAGTTCTTC.

This clonotype was seen a few times. A much more abundant neighbour one base away suggests this may be a read error. This chain joins TRBV5-1 and TRBJ2-1, with 7 nucleotides matching TRBD1. Trimming at V came to 4 bases and at J to 7 bases, leaving 11 bases not matched to a gene. Germline V gives CDR1 SGHRS, CDR2 YFSETQ. The CDR3 length is 15 residues. DNA of the CDR3: TGCGCCAGCAGCACGGTAGGGACAGACCGAAATGAGCAGTTCTTC. As protein: CASSTVGTDRNEQFF.

The V gene is TRBV11-2, the J gene TRBJ1-4; D call uncertain. The V gene's germline CDR1 is SGHAT and CDR2 FQNNGV. This CDR3 region has 16 residues. V dropped 0 bases and J dropped 6 bases, with 14 bases sitting between them. Here the CDR3 DNA reads TGTGCCAGCAGCTTAGATCGATTTCCAGCGTATGAAAAACTGTTTTTT. It specifies CASSLDRFPAYEKLFF.

There are a few counts of this clonotype. The chain recombines TRBV28 with TRBJ2-1, with 9 bases identical to TRBD1. The trim removed 5 bases at V and 2 bases at J, leaving 4 bases unmatched. CDR3 size: 15 residues. Germline V gene lookup returns CDR1 MDHEN and CDR2 SYDVKM. CDR3 loop: CASSRDREAYNEQFF. The CDR3 region has the DNA TGTGCCAGCAGTCGGGACAGGGAGGCCTACAATGAGCAGTTCTTC.

The chain links TRBV24-1 to TRBJ1-5, with D tentatively TRBD1 (5 bases). The germline V and J ends were trimmed by 3 bases and 7 bases, with 12 bases remaining between them. Germline-derived CDR1 and CDR2 are KGHDR and SFDVKD. The CDR3 length is 14 residues. The DNA for the CDR3 is TGTGCCACCAGTGATCCCACGGGGGGACAGCCCCAGCATTTT. This codes for CATSDPTGGQPQHF.

This clonotype showed up just once. A clone one base away is much larger, so this may be a read error. The chain has TRBV15 and TRBJ2-4; D gene uncertain. With the DNA end fitting TRBJ2-7 better, the J assignment may be wrong. Germline lookup yields CDR1 LNHNV and CDR2 YYDKDF (reference sequence). CDR3 length: 12 residues. The DNA of the CDR3 is TGTACCACCAGCAGATTCCTCGGCGAGCAGTACTTC. Its protein product is CTTSRFLGEQYF.

In regard to this clonotype: A read error is possible here, since a much larger clone lies one base away. V is TRBV29-1 and J is TRBJ2-7, with unresolved D. CDR3 length equals 12 residues. Germline assignment: CDR1 SQVTM and CDR2 ANQGSEA. The CDR3 here is CSVGVGPSEQDF. The CDR3 region has the DNA TGCAGCGTTGGGGTCGGGCCTTCCGAGCAGGACTTC.

On this clonotype: A clone one base away is much larger, so this may be a read error. The chain is built from TRBV5-4 and TRBJ2-1, with TRBD1 matching 7 bases. CDR3 length: 13 amino acids. CDR1 and CDR2 from the germline V gene are SGHNT and YYREEE (reference sequence). V trimming: 4 bases; J trimming: 10 bases; junction bases outside the gene matches: 8. CDR3 DNA sequence: TGTGCCAGCAGCCTGGACAGGCGCTGGGAGCAGTTCTTC. As protein: CASSLDRRWEQFF. Looking up the rest from reference TRBV5-4 and TRBJ2-1 gives the full variable domain: ETGVTQSPTHLIKTRGQQVTLRCSSQSGHNTVSWYQQALGQGPQFIFQYYREEENGRGNFPPRFSGLQFPNYSSELNVNALELDDSALYLCASSLDRRWEQFFGPGTRLTVL.

The chain joins TRBV12-3 or TRBV12-4 to TRBJ1-5; D remains ambiguous. Deletions cut 6 bases from V and 3 bases from J, with 18 bases between. The CDR3 has 16 amino acids. In DNA form, the CDR3 reads TGTGCCAGCAGCGTAGGACGGCCCATTAACAATCAGCCCCAGCATTTT. Its protein product is CASSVGRPINNQPQHF.

The CDR3 is CSARGRTGGVSYGYTF. The CDR3 DNA reads as TGCAGTGCTAGAGGACGAACTGGTGGGGTGTCCTATGGCTACACCTTC. The genes are TRBV20-1 and TRBJ1-2; no definite D call. Germline CDR1 reads DFQATT; CDR2 reads SNEGSKA (reference sequence). Deletions cut 1 base from V and 4 bases from J, with 19 bases between. The CDR3 covers 16 residues.